These 16 T cell receptor beta chains originate from one sample sequenced in a study of blood T cells in healthy people across ages. Next came a second PCR, run for roughly 6 to 11 cycles, which used a sample-barcoded 5' primer along with a J-beta primer mix. TCRdb re-derived calls from the 5' RACE reads in MiXCR, one entry per CDR3 protein. The sample holds about 1.7 million distinct CDR3 sequences; over 25% are singletons and the top ten take roughly 8.2%. Sequencing was carried out using blood. These receptors were taken from a young woman in good health.

For the CDR3, the DNA is TGTGCCAGCAGCGCAGCCGGGACAGGGGGCAATGAGCAGTTCTTC. It specifies CASSAAGTGGNEQFF. The J gene is TRBJ2-1, the V gene TRBV28, with 11 bases matching TRBD1. This CDR3 is 15 amino acids long. The ends lost 6 bases at V and 6 bases at J; junction bases unmatched: 7. CDR1 MDHEN and CDR2 SYDVKM come from the germline V gene.

The table lists this clonotype with a few counts. V and J are TRBV10-3 and TRBJ2-1; D might be TRBD2 (6 bases). The germline V gene encodes CDR1 ENHRY and CDR2 SYGVKD. Trimming cost V 1 base and J 11 bases, with 15 bases left between them. This CDR3 comprises 14 residues. CDR3 in amino acids: CAISEFGSGGKQFF. In DNA form, the CDR3 reads TGTGCCATCAGTGAGTTCGGGTCTGGCGGGAAGCAGTTCTTC.

The table lists this clonotype with a few counts. The rearrangement links TRBV7-2 to TRBJ1-2; D not resolved. Trimming left V 5 bases short and J 4 bases short, with 17 bases between. The germline V gene has CDR1 SGHTA and CDR2 FQGNSA. The CDR3 runs to 15 residues. CDR3 sequence: CASSPRVGRPYGYTF. The CDR3 region has the DNA TGTGCCAGCAGCCCCCGGGTGGGCAGACCCTATGGCTACACCTTC.

This clonotype was recorded a few times. The J gene is TRBJ2-7, the V gene TRBV20-1; 8 nucleotides line up with TRBD2. CDR1 is DFQATT, CDR2 SNEGSKA, per germline (reference sequence). V was pared by 3 bases and J by 2 bases, with 6 bases of the junction left unmatched. The CDR3 loop spans 14 amino acids. CDR3 sequence (DNA): TGCAGTGCTAGGCCTAGCGGGCAAACCTACGAGCAGTACTTC. It yields the protein CSARPSGQTYEQYF.

The chain couples TRBV7-3 to TRBJ2-3; D gene unclear. Trimming stripped 5 bases from V and 2 bases from J, with 11 bases between. The CDR3 has 14 amino acids. In germline, CDR1 is SGHTA, CDR2 FQGTGA. The CDR3 protein is CASSSDGDTDTQYF. For the CDR3, the DNA is TGTGCCAGCAGCAGTGACGGAGACACAGATACGCAGTATTTT.

This clonotype showed up just a few times. The rearrangement links TRBV9 to TRBJ2-3; D is uncertain. The ends were cut back, 1 base at V and 4 bases at J, with 7 bases in the middle. This CDR3 region has 13 residues. Germline V gives CDR1 SGDLS, CDR2 YYNGEE. The CDR3 DNA follows: TGTGCCAGCAGCGTAAATACGGCAGATACGCAGTATTTT. Translated, it gives CASSVNTADTQYF. Full variable domain (remainder filled in from reference TRBV9 and TRBJ2-3): DSGVTQTPKHLITATGQRVTLRCSPRSGDLSVYWYQQSLDQGLQFLIQYYNGEERAKGNILERFSAQQFPDLHSELNLSSLELGDSALYFCASSVNTADTQYFGPGTRLTVL.

In its sample, this clonotype was seen many times. V usage is TRBV10-3 and J usage is TRBJ2-1, with D possibly called TRBD1 or TRBD2 (5 bases each). CDR3 length: 13 residues. Trimming removed 6 bases from V and 7 bases from J, with 13 bases in between. CDR1 is ENHRY, CDR2 SYGVKD, per germline. The CDR3 is CAISSGATNEQFF. CDR3 DNA sequence: TGTGCCATCAGCTCCGGGGCAACGAATGAGCAGTTCTTC.

The chain is built from TRBV5-1 and TRBJ2-1; the match to TRBD2 covers 11 bases. This CDR3 comprises 15 residues. V was pared by 7 bases and J by 7 bases, with 10 bases of the junction left unmatched. CDR1 SGHRS and CDR2 YFSETQ come from the germline V gene. CDR3 nucleotide sequence: TGCGCCAGCGGCCACGGGACTAGCGGTAGTAATGAGCAGTTCTTC. Its translation: CASGHGTSGSNEQFF.

The chain recombines TRBV6-2 or TRBV6-3 with TRBJ2-1; 14 bases map to TRBD2. CDR3 length: 15 amino acids. CDR1 and CDR2 from the germline V gene are MNHEY and SVGEGT. V was pared by 7 bases and J by 10 bases, with 9 bases of the junction left unmatched. CDR3 sequence reads: CASKTGTSGGPEQFF. DNA of the CDR3: TGTGCCAGCAAGACCGGGACTAGCGGGGGCCCCGAGCAGTTCTTC.

The rearrangement uses TRBV5-1 and TRBJ2-3; D possibly corresponds to TRBD1 (6 bases). V gave up 0 bases and J gave up 0 bases, with 17 bases separating them. The germline CDR1 and CDR2 sequences are SGHRS and YFSETQ. The CDR3 length is 18 residues. The CDR3 DNA follows: TGCGCCAGCAGCTTGGGGCTAACAGGGCTCCCTAGCACAGATACGCAGTATTTT. This gives the protein CASSLGLTGLPSTDTQYF.

The chain combines TRBV20-1 with TRBJ1-4; D is possibly TRBD1 (5 bases). The germline gives CDR1 DFQATT, CDR2 SNEGSKA (reference sequence). This CDR3 region has 14 residues. V lost 1 base and J lost 5, with 11 bases in between. CDR3 sequence reads: CSARGGDTNEKLFF. In nucleotides, the CDR3 is TGCAGTGCTAGAGGAGGGGATACAAATGAAAAACTGTTTTTT.

This clonotype was seen only a few times. This sequence joins TRBV20-1 and TRBJ2-7; 8 nucleotides agree with TRBD1. CDR1 and CDR2 (germline): DFQATT, SNEGSKA (reference sequence). J lost 3 bases, V lost 1 base, and 2 bases had no gene match. This CDR3 has 13 residues. For the CDR3, the DNA is TGCAGTGCTAGAGGACAGGGGATCTACGAGCAGTACTTC. It specifies CSARGQGIYEQYF.

This clonotype showed up just a few times. The V call is TRBV11-2, the J call TRBJ2-7, with TRBD2 matching 13 bases. The CDR3 extends over 16 amino acids. V lost 1 base to trimming and J lost 7 bases; unmatched junction nucleotides: 7. Germline loops: CDR1 SGHAT, CDR2 FQNNGV. CDR3 in DNA: TGTGCCAGCAGCTTAGTATCAGGACTAGCGGGAGAAGAGCAGTACTTC. Its protein product is CASSLVSGLAGEEQYF. Complete variable domain (other parts from reference TRBV11-2 and TRBJ2-7): EAGVAQSPRYKIIEKRQSVAFWCNPISGHATLYWYQQILGQGPKLLIQFQNNGVVDDSQLPKDRFSAERLKGVDSTLKIQPAKLEDSAVYLCASSLVSGLAGEEQYFGPGTRLTVT.

The rearrangement uses TRBV28 and TRBJ1-2; 8 positions agree with TRBD1. From germline, CDR1 is MDHEN and CDR2 SYDVKM. V lost 6 bases and J lost 5; bases outside the gene matches: 11. The CDR3 sequence is 15 residues long. In DNA form, the CDR3 reads TGTGCCAGCAGCAGAACCTCAGGGGGCCAATATGGCTACACCTTC. Protein product: CASSRTSGGQYGYTF.

This clonotype was recorded a few times. A much larger clonotype is one base distant, so this may be a read error. This sequence joins TRBV6-5 and TRBJ2-7; tentative D call: TRBD1 (6 bases). Germline CDR1 is MNHEY and CDR2 is SVGAGI. Trimming left V 5 bases short and J 12 bases short, with 20 bases between. The length of the CDR3 is 13 residues. CDR3 DNA: TGTGCCAGCAGTCGCGGACAGCCAGAGACCCGGTACTTC. It yields the protein CASSRGQPETRYF.

This clonotype was seen a few times. V and J are TRBV12-5 and TRBJ1-5; 7 positions match TRBD1. Germline CDR1 reads LGHNT; CDR2 reads FRNRAP. V was pared by 7 bases and J by 1 base, with 4 bases of the junction left unmatched. The CDR3 is made up of 14 amino acids. The CDR3 DNA is TGTGCTAGTGCCACGGGACAGAGCAATCAGCCCCAGCATTTT. This translates into CASATGQSNQPQHF.